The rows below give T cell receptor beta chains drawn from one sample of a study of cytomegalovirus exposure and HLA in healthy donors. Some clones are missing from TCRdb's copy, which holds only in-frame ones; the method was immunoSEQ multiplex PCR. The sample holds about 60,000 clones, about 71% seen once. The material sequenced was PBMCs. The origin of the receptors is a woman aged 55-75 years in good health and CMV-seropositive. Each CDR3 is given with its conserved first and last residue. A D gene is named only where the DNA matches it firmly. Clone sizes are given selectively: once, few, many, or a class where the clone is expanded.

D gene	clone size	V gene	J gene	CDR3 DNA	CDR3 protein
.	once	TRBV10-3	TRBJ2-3	TGTGCCATCAGTGATTCCGGGATTAACACAGATACGCAGTATTTT	CAISDSGINTDTQYF
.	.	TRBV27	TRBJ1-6	TGTGCCAGCAGTGCTTGGACAGAGGAGACTGGTTCACCCCTCCACTTT	CASSAWTEETGSPLHF
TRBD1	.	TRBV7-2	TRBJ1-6	TGTGCCAGCAGCTTCGGACAGGGAATCCATAATTCACCCCTCCACTTT	CASSFGQGIHNSPLHF
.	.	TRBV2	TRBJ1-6	TGTGCCACCTGTTTGGAGGGCAAAAATTCACCCCTCCACTTT	CATCLEGKNSPLHF
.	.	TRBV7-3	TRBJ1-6	TGTGCCAGCAGCTCCGGACAGCGTAGCTCCTATAATTCACCCCTCCACTTT	CASSSGQRSSYNSPLHF
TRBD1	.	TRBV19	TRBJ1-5	TGTGCCAGTAGTATCCGGACAGGGGGGAATCAGCCCCAGCATTTT	CASSIRTGGNQPQHF
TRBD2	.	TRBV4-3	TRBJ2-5	TGCGCCAGCAGCCAAGAGGGGTCCTTAGCGGGCGGGGAGACCCAGTACTTC	CASSQEGSLAGGETQYF
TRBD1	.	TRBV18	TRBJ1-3	TGTGCCAGCTCACTTTCCGGGACAGCTGGAAACACCATATATTTT	CASSLSGTAGNTIYF
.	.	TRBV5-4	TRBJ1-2	TGTGCCAGCAGCTTTGAGGGGGACTATGGCTACACCTTC	CASSFEGDYGYTF
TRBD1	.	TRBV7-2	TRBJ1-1	TGTGCCAGCAGCTTCAACAGGGGCACTGAAGCTTTCTTT	CASSFNRGTEAFF
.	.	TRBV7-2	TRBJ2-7	TGTGCCAGCAGCTTAGACAGCTCCTACGAGCAGTACTTC	CASSLDSSYEQYF
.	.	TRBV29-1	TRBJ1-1	TGCAGCGTTGTGGCCGGGGTGTTGGTGAACACTGAAGCTTTCTTT	CSVVAGVLVNTEAFF
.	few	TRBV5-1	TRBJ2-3	TGCGCCAGCAGTGACTTCCGCGCCACAGATACGCAGTATTTT	CASSDFRATDTQYF
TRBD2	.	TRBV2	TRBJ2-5	TGTGCCAGCAGCTCCAGGAGCGGGGGAGGGGAGACCCAGTACTTC	CASSSRSGGGETQYF
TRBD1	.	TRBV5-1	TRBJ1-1	TGCGCCAGCAGCTCTTCGATAATCGGGACAGCGACGGGCGCTGAAGCTTTCTTT	CASSSSIIGTATGAEAFF
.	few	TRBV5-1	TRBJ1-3	TGCGCCAGCAGCCGCACAGGGTTTGGTGGAAACACCATATATTTT	CASSRTGFGGNTIYF
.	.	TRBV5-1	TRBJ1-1	TGCGCCAGCAGCTTGGACACGGGTAACACTGAAGCTTTCTTT	CASSLDTGNTEAFF
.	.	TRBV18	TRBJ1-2	TGTGCCAGCTCACCATCAAGCTCAGGCTACACCTTC	CASSPSSSGYTF
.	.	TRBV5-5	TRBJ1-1	TGTGCCAGCAGCTTGGAGTCCGGGGGTGAAGCTTTCTTT	CASSLESGGEAFF
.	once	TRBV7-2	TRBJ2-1	TGTGCCAGCATTCCCACCATCGGGACACATGAGCAGTTCTTC	CASIPTIGTHEQFF
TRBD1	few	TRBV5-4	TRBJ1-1	TGTGCCAGCAGCTTGACGGACAGGGCGAACACTGAAGCTTTCTTT	CASSLTDRANTEAFF
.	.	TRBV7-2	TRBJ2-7	TGTGCCAGCAGCTTAGACAGATTCAGCTACGAGCAGTACTTC	CASSLDRFSYEQYF
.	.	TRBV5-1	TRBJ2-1	TGCGCCAGCAGCTTGGCAACTGGAGGAAATGAGCAGTTCTTC	CASSLATGGNEQFF
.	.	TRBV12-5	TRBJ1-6	TGTGCTAGTGGTTTGGTACATTTTCAGGGGAGCTCCTATAATTCACCCCTCCACTTT	CASGLVHFQGSSYNSPLHF
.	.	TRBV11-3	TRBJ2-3	TGTGCCAGCAGCTTATCGGACTCTGGACCAGATACGCAGTATTTT	CASSLSDSGPDTQYF
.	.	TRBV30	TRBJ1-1	TGTGCCTGGACTTCCACAGGGATGGGCCGCACTGAAGCTTTCTTT	CAWTSTGMGRTEAFF
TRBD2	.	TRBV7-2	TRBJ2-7	TGTGCCAGCAGCCCGGGTCTAGCGGGGGGGACCGAGCAGTACTTC	CASSPGLAGGTEQYF
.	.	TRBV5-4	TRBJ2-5	TGTGCCAGCAGCGCTCCGGGGCAAGAGACCCAGTACTTC	CASSAPGQETQYF
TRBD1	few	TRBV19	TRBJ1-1	TGTGCCAGTAGTTTTAGGACAGGGACCAACACTGAAGCTTTCTTT	CASSFRTGTNTEAFF
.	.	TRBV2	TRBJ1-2	TGTGCCAGCAGCGGGGGGAACTATGGCTACACCTTC	CASSGGNYGYTF
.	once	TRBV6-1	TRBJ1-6	TGTGCCGAGTCCAAGGAGGATTCACCCCTCCACTTT	CAESKEDSPLHF
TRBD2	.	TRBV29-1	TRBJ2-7	TGCAGCGTACTGGGACTAGCGGGCCGATACGAGCAGTACTTC	CSVLGLAGRYEQYF
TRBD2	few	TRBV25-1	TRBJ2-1	TGTGCCAGCAGTGATACGGGACTAGCGGGGACCTCCTACAATGAGCAGTTCTTC	CASSDTGLAGTSYNEQFF
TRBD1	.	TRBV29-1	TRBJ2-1	TGCAGCGTCGGGACAGGCGACTCCTACAATGAGCAGTTCTTC	CSVGTGDSYNEQFF
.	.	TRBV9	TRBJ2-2	TGTGCCAGCAGCGTAGATTCGGGCGGGGAGCTGTTTTTT	CASSVDSGGELFF
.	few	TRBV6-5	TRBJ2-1	TGTGCCAGCAGTTTGAAGTGGGGAGCGAACAATGAGCAGTTCTTC	CASSLKWGANNEQFF
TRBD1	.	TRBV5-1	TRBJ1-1	TGCGCCAGCACAGGACAGGGTTTTCGGAACACTGAAGCTTTCTTT	CASTGQGFRNTEAFF
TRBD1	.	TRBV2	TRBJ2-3	TGTGCCAGCAGTGAAGAATCCGGGACAGTTAGCACAGATACGCAGTATTTT	CASSEESGTVSTDTQYF
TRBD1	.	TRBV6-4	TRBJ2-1	TGTGCCAGCAGTGAAGAACAGGCAGGGGGCTATGAGCAGTTCTTC	CASSEEQAGGYEQFF
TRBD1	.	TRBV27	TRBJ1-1	TGTGCCAGCAGCAGGGGGCGAATGAACACTGAAGCTTTCTTT	CASSRGRMNTEAFF
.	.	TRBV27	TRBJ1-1	TGTGCCAGCAGCATTATAGGGGGGGCCGTGGCTTTCTTT	CASSIIGGAVAFF
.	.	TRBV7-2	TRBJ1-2	TGTGCCAGCAGCCGCGGGAGGTCGCTAGGGTATGGCTACACCTTC	CASSRGRSLGYGYTF
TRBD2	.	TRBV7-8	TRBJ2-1	TGTGCCAGCAGCTTCGGGACTAGCGGGGGGTTTAGCTATGAGCAGTTCTTC	CASSFGTSGGFSYEQFF